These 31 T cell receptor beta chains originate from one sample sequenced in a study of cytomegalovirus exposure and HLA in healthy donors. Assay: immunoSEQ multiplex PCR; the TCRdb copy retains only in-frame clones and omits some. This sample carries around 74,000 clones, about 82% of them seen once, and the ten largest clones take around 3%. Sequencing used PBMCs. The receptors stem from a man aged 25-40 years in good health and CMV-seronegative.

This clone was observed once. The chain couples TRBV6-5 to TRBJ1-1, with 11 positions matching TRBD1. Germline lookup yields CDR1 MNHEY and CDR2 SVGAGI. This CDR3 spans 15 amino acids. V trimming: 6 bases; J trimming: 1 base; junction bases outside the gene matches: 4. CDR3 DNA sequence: TGTGCCAGCAGCCCTGGGACAGGGGGGAACACTGAAGCTTTCTTT. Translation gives CASSPGTGGNTEAFF.

CDR3 protein: CASSVLAGEDEQFF. The CDR3 nucleotides are TGTGCCAGCAGTGTGCTAGCGGGGGAGGATGAGCAGTTCTTC. The chain is built from TRBV2 and TRBJ2-1; TRBD2 matches 10 bases. J gave up 8 bases and V 4 bases, and 5 bases lay outside the gene matches. The CDR3 is 14 amino acids. Germline assignment: CDR1 SNHLY and CDR2 FYNNEI.

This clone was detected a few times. Here the CDR3 reads CASSRESNQPQHF. The CDR3 coding sequence is TGTGCCAGCAGCCGGGAAAGCAATCAGCCCCAGCATTTT. The chain joins TRBV7-6 to TRBJ1-5; no firm D call. In germline, CDR1 is SGHVS, CDR2 FNYEAQ. The CDR3 is 13 residues long. The ends were cut back, 5 bases at V and 1 base at J, with 6 bases in the middle.

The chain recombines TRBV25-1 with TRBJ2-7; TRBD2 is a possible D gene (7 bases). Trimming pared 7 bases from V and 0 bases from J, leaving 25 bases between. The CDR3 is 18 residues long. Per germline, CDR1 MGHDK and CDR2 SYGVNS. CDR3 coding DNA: TGTGCCAGCATAAGAAGGACTAGTCAGGGGAGGAGCTCCTACGAGCAGTACGTC. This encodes CASIRRTSQGRSSYEQYV.

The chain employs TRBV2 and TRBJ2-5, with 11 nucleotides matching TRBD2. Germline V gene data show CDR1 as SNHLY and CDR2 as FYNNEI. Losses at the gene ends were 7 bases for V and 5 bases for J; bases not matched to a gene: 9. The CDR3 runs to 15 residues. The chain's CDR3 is CASNLLAGGGETQYF. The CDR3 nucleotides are TGTGCCAGCAACCTCCTAGCGGGGGGTGGGGAGACCCAGTACTTC.

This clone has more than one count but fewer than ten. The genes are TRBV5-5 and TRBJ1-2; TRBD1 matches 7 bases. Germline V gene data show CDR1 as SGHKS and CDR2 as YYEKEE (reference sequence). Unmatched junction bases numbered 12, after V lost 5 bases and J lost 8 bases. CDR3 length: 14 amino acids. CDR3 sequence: CASRNRQGTRGYTF. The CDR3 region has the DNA TGTGCCAGCAGAAATAGACAGGGAACTCGGGGCTACACCTTC.

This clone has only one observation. This CDR3 is CASSGEGGRRTEAFF. In DNA form, the CDR3 reads TGTGCCAGTAGTGGGGAGGGGGGGCGGAGGACTGAAGCTTTCTTT. V gene TRBV19 combines with J gene TRBJ1-1; perhaps TRBD1 as D (6 bases). The V end was cut by 5 bases, the J end by 5 bases, with 18 bases between. The CDR3 runs to 15 residues. Germline V gene data show CDR1 as LNHDA and CDR2 as SQIVND (reference sequence).

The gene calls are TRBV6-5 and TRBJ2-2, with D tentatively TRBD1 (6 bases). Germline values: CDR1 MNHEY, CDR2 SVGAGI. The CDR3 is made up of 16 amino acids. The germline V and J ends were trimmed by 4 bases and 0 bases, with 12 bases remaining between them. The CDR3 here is CASSSPGTTNTGELFF. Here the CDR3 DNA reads TGTGCCAGCAGTTCCCCCGGGACAACGAACACCGGGGAGCTGTTTTTT.

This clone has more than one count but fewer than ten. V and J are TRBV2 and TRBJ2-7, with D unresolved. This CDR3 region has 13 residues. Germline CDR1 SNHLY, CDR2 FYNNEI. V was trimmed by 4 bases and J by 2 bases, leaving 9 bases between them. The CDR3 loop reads CASSAAGTYEQYV. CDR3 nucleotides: TGTGCCAGCAGTGCTGCAGGAACCTACGAGCAGTACGTC.

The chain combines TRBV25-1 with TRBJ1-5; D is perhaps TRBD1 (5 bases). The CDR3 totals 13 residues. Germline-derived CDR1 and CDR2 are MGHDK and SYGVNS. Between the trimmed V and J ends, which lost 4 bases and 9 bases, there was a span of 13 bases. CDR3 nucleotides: TGTGCCAGCAGTGTTCAGGGTGAAGGGCCCCAGCATTTT. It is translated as CASSVQGEGPQHF.

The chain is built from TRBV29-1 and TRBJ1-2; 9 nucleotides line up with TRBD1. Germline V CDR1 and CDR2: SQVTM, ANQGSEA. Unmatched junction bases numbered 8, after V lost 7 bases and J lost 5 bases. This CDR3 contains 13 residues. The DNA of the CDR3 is TGCAGCGCAGAGGGACAGGGAAATTATGGCTACACCTTC. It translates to CSAEGQGNYGYTF.

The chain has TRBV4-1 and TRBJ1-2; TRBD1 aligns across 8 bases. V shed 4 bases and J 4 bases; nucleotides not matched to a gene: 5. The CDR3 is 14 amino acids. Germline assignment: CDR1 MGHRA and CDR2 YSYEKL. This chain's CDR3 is CASSRGQGTYGYTF. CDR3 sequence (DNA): TGCGCCAGCAGCCGAGGACAGGGAACCTATGGCTACACCTTC.

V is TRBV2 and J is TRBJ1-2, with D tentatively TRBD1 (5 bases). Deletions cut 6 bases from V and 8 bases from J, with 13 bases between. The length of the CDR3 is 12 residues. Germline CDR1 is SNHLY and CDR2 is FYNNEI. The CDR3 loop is CASSLREGGYTF. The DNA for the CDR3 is TGTGCCAGCAGCCTCAGGGAAGGAGGCTACACCTTC.

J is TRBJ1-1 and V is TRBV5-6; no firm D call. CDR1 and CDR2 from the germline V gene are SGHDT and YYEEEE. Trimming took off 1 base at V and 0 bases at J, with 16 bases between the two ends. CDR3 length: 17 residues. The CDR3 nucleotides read TGTGCCAGCAGCTTGACTAGGGTCTGGAGGGTGAACACTGAAGCTTTCTTT. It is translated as CASSLTRVWRVNTEAFF. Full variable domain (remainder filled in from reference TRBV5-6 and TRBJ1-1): DAGVTQSPTHLIKTRGQQVTLRCSPKSGHDTVSWYQQALGQGPQFIFQYYEEEERQRGNFPDRFSGHQFPNYSSELNVNALLLGDSALYLCASSLTRVWRVNTEAFFGQGTRLTVV.

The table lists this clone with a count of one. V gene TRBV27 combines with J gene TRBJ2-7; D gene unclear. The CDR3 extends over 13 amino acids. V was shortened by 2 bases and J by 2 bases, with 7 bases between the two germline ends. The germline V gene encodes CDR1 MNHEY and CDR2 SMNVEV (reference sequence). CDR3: CASSLRVAYEQYF. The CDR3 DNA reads TGTGCCAGCAGTTTAAGAGTTGCCTACGAGCAGTACTTC.

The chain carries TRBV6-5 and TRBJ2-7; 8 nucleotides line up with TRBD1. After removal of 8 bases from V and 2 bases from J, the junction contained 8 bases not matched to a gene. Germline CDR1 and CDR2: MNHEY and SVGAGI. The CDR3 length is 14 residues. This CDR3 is CASAPGQGTYEQYF. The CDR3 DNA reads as TGTGCCAGCGCCCCAGGACAGGGAACCTACGAGCAGTACTTC.

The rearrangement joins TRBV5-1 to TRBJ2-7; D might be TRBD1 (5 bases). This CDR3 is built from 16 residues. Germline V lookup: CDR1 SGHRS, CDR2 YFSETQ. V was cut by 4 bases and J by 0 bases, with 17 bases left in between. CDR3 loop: CASSTKTDIPSYEQYF. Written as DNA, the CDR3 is TGCGCCAGCAGCACAAAGACAGACATCCCCTCCTACGAGCAGTACTTC.

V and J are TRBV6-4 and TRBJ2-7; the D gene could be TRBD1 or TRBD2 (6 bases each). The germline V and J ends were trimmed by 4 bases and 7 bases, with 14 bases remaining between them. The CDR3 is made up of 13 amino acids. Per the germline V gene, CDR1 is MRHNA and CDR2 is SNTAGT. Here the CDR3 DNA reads TGTGCCAGCAGTGGGGGGCTGGCGGGGGAGCAGTACGTC. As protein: CASSGGLAGEQYV.

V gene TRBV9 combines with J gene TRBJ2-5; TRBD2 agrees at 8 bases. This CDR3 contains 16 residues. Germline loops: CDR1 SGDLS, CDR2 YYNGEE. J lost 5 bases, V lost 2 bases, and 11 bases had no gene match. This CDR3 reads CASSVGLEDGPETQYF. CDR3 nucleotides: TGTGCCAGCAGCGTGGGACTAGAAGACGGGCCCGAGACCCAGTACTTC.

CDR3 DNA sequence: TGTGCCAGCAGCTTATTCGGACAGGGGGGGTCGTACGAGCAGTACTTC. Its protein product is CASSLFGQGGSYEQYF. V and J are TRBV7-6 and TRBJ2-7, with 10 positions matching TRBD1. The V gene's germline CDR1 is SGHVS and CDR2 FNYEAQ. Trimming at V came to 2 bases and at J to 4 bases, leaving 8 bases not matched to a gene. CDR3 size: 16 residues.

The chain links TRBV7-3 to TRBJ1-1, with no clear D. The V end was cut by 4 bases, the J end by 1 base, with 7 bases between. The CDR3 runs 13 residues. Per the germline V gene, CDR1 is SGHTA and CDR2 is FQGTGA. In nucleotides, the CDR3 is TGTGCCAGCAGCTCGGACTCGAACACTGAAGCTTTCTTT. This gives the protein CASSSDSNTEAFF. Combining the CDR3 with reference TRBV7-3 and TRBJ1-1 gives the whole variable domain GAGVSQTPSNKVTEKGKYVELRCDPISGHTALYWYRQSLGQGPEFLIYFQGTGAADDSGLPNDRFFAVRPEGSVSTLKIQRTERGDSAVYLCASSSDSNTEAFFGQGTRLTVV.

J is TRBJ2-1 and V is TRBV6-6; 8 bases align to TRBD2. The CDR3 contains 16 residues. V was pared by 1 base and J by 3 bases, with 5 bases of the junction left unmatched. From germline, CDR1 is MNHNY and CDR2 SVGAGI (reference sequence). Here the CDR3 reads CASSYWPAGDYNEQFF. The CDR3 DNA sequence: TGTGCCAGCAGTTACTGGCCAGCGGGGGACTACAATGAGCAGTTCTTC.

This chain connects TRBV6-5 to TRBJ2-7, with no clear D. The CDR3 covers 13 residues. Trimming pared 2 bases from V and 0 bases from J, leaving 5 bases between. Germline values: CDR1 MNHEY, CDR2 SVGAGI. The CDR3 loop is CASSYTTSYEQYF. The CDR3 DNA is TGTGCCAGCAGTTACACTACCTCCTACGAGCAGTACTTC.

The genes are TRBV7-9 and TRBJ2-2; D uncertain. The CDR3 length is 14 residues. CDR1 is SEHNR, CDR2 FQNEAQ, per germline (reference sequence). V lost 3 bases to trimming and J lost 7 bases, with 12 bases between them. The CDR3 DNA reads TGTGCCAGCAGCTTTAGGAGAGAGATCGGGGAGCTGTTTTTT. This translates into CASSFRREIGELFF.

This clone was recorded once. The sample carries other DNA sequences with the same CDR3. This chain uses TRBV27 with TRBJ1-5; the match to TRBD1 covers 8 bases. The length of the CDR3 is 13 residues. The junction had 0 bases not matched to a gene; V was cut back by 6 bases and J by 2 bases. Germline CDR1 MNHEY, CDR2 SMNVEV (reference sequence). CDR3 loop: CASRTGGNQPQHF. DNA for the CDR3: TGTGCCAGCAGGACAGGGGGCAATCAGCCCCAGCATTTT.

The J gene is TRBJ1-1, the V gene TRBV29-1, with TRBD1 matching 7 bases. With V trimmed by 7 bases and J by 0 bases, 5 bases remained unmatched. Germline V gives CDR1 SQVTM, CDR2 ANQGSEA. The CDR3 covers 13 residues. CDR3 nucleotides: TGCAGCGGTGGGGGACAGATGAACACTGAAGCTTTCTTT. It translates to CSGGGQMNTEAFF.

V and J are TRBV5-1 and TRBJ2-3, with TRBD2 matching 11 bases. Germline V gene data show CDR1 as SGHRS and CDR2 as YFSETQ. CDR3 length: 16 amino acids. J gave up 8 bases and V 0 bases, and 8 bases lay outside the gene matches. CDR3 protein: CASSLVLAGGTGTQYF. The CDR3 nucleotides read TGCGCCAGCAGCTTGGTCCTAGCGGGGGGAACCGGTACGCAGTATTTT.

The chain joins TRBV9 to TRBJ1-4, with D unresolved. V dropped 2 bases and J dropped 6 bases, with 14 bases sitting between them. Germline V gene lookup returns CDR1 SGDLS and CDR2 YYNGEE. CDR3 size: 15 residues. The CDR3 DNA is TGTGCCAGCAGCGTCTCAACATCGCGGGATGAAAAACTGTTTTTT. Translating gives CASSVSTSRDEKLFF.

CDR3 region: CASSEEEGAGAEAFF. DNA of the CDR3: TGTGCCAGCAGTGAAGAGGAGGGGGCAGGCGCTGAAGCTTTCTTT. The chain links TRBV6-1 to TRBJ1-1, with TRBD1 matching 7 bases. The trim removed 1 base at V and 6 bases at J, leaving 8 bases unmatched. This CDR3 region has 15 residues. Per the germline V gene, CDR1 is MNHNS and CDR2 is SASEGT.

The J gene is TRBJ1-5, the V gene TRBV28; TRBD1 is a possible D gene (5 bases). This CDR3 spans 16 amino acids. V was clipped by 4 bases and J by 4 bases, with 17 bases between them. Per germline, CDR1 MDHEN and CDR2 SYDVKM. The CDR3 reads CASSSTTVGGNQPQHF. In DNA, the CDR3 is TGTGCCAGCAGTTCCACGACAGTGGGGGGAAATCAGCCCCAGCATTTT.

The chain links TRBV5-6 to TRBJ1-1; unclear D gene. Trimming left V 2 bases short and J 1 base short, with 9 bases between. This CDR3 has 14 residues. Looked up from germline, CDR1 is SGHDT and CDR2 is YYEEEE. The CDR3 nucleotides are TGTGCCAGCAGCTTAGTAACCAGGAACACTGAAGCTTTCTTT. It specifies CASSLVTRNTEAFF.